A single sample is the source of the 9 T cell receptor beta chains below, sequenced in a study of T cells in Graves' hyperthyroidism and ophthalmopathy. It was RNA transcripts that yielded the amplified TCR beta CDR3 regions. Carried out on the TCR CDR3, a first-round RT-PCR used the HTBI primer set. TCRdb reprocessed the multiplex PCR reads via MiXCR and lists one record per CDR3 protein. Here the sample spans a few hundred thousand distinct CDR3 sequences, approximately 14% being singletons. The specimen was blood. The receptors were sampled from a woman between 18 and 29 years old with Graves' hyperthyroidism.

This clonotype has at least ten counts. This chain connects TRBV11-3 to TRBJ1-1; D ambiguous. Per the germline V gene, CDR1 is SGHNT and CDR2 is YENEEA. Deletions cut 0 bases from V and 1 base from J, with 9 bases between. The CDR3 covers 15 residues. For the CDR3, the DNA is TGTGCCAGCAGCTTAGATGAAGGCGGGAACACTGAAGCTTTCTTT. It encodes CASSLDEGGNTEAFF. Using reference TRBV11-3 and TRBJ1-1 for the parts outside the CDR3, the full variable domain is EAGVVQSPRYKIIEKKQPVAFWCNPISGHNTLYWYLQNLGQGPELLIRYENEEAVDDSQLPKDRFSAERLKGVDSTLKIQPAELGDSAVYLCASSLDEGGNTEAFFGQGTRLTVV.

This clonotype was found many times. The V call is TRBV7-9, the J call TRBJ1-3; D possibly corresponds to TRBD1 (5 bases). The germline CDR1 and CDR2 sequences are SEHNR and FQNEAQ (reference sequence). The CDR3 has 15 residues. V was shortened by 5 bases and J by 2 bases, with 13 bases between the two germline ends. CDR3 DNA: TGTGCCAGCAGCGGCCAGGGTTGGGCTGGAAACACCATATATTTT. This gives the protein CASSGQGWAGNTIYF.

This clonotype was counted ten times or more. The chain is built from TRBV13 and TRBJ2-1; 14 nucleotides align to TRBD2. This CDR3 region has 19 residues. V lost 5 bases, J lost 0 bases, and 9 bases stayed unmatched. Per the germline V gene, CDR1 is PRHDT and CDR2 is FYEKMQ (reference sequence). CDR3 bases: TGTGCCAGCAGCCAGGGACTAGCGGGAGCCTCCCTCTCCTACAATGAGCAGTTCTTC. It translates to CASSQGLAGASLSYNEQFF.

This sequence joins TRBV19 and TRBJ1-2; D is undetermined. The germline gives CDR1 LNHDA, CDR2 SQIVND (reference sequence). The V and J ends lost 5 bases and 8 bases respectively, with 18 bases between them. The CDR3 loop spans 14 amino acids. CDR3 in amino acids: CASSPSVRLVGYTF. The CDR3, as DNA: TGTGCCAGTAGTCCCTCCGTACGGTTAGTCGGCTACACCTTC.

The V and J genes are TRBV10-3 and TRBJ2-3; D is unresolved. V dropped 7 bases and J dropped 3 bases, with 8 bases sitting between them. CDR3 size: 12 residues. CDR1 is ENHRY and CDR2 is SYGVKD in the germline V gene. Written as DNA, the CDR3 is TGTGCCATCATGGCTAATACAGATACGCAGTATTTT. This translates into CAIMANTDTQYF.

The chain carries TRBV5-1 and TRBJ1-6; the D gene is possibly TRBD1 (5 bases). The CDR3 contains 15 residues. V lost 0 bases and J lost 8, with 12 bases in between. CDR1 SGHRS and CDR2 YFSETQ come from the germline V gene. CDR3 region: CASSLGGQKYSPLHF. Written as DNA, the CDR3 is TGCGCCAGCAGCTTGGGCGGACAAAAATATTCACCCCTCCACTTT.

This clonotype was recorded many times. The rearrangement joins TRBV20-1 to TRBJ1-1, with TRBD1 matching over 10 bases. CDR3 length: 14 amino acids. V shed 0 bases, J shed 7 bases, and the junction held 5 bases outside the gene matches. Germline V gene data show CDR1 as DFQATT and CDR2 as SNEGSKA (reference sequence). The CDR3: CSARDWTGGSEAFF. DNA for the CDR3: TGCAGTGCTAGAGATTGGACAGGGGGTAGTGAAGCTTTCTTT.

The table lists this clonotype with many counts. V and J are TRBV6-1 and TRBJ2-7; perhaps D is TRBD1 or TRBD2 (5 bases each). V was clipped by 2 bases and J by 1 base, with 12 bases between them. Germline CDR1 is MNHNS and CDR2 is SASEGT. CDR3 length equals 15 residues. CDR3 DNA: TGTGCCAGCAGTGAACCTCGGGACGGATCCTACGAGCAGTACTTC. Translating it yields CASSEPRDGSYEQYF.

This clonotype was seen ten or more times. This rearrangement joins TRBV12-3 or TRBV12-4 to TRBJ2-5, with 7 bases lining up with TRBD2. Trimming took 6 bases from V and 3 from J; bases not matched to a gene: 10. The CDR3 extends over 15 amino acids. The CDR3 protein is CASSLGGTTKETQYF. The CDR3 DNA reads as TGTGCCAGCAGCCTGGGGGGGACTACGAAAGAGACCCAGTACTTC.